These T cell receptor beta chains were read from a single sample in a study of a mutant IDH1 vaccine in newly diagnosed glioma. Repertoires were generated with immunoSEQ multiplex PCR, while TCRdb's copy carries only in-frame clones and drops some. The sample records roughly 25,000 clones, approximately 93% being singletons. Sequencing used PBMCs, obtained from a glioma patient treated with radiotherapy, temozolomide or both. These receptors all come from a man between 25 and 39 years old with glioma. Both conserved end residues are part of each CDR3.

TRBV29-1,TRBJ2-1,CSVVAGGRHNEQFF
TRBV5-1,TRBJ2-5,CASSPTGYQETQYF
TRBV6-1,TRBJ2-7,CASSRALYEQYF
TRBV7-6,TRBJ1-1,CASSLTTGWVTEAFF
TRBV20-1,TRBJ2-7,CSASGRGEQYF
TRBV7-9,TRBJ1-4,CASSLDVGAWEKLFF
TRBV7-6,TRBJ1-5,CASSFLGVDNQPQHF
TRBV25-1,TRBJ2-5,CASSEGGEGETQYF
TRBV5-1,TRBJ2-7,CASSLEGYEQYF
TRBV5-1,TRBJ2-3,CASSLRPGTDTQYF
TRBV15,TRBJ1-2,CATSSRTGGFGYTF
TRBV30,TRBJ2-3,CAWSVRERATQYF
TRBV16,TRBJ2-7,CASSYLYEQYF
TRBV14,TRBJ2-3,CASSLQGARSDTQYF
TRBV2,TRBJ2-3,CAGDGGGRSTDTQYF
TRBV9,TRBJ2-2,CASSVGLARDTGELFF
TRBV5-4,TRBJ2-6,CAGAEPRSGANVLTF
TRBV5-1,TRBJ2-5,CASFASGEETQYF
TRBV7-2,TRBJ2-7,CASSLVAGKSSYEQYF
TRBV6-6,TRBJ1-3,CASSRPRQNSGNTIYF
TRBV11-3,TRBJ2-5,CASSKRDRGQETQYF
TRBV9,TRBJ1-1,CASSVGGSSNTEAFF
TRBV7-8,TRBJ2-7,CASSLAELYEQYF
TRBV29-1,TRBJ1-5,CSVGAGGQPQHF
TRBV2,TRBJ2-7,CASALDAYEQYF
TRBV11-2,TRBJ1-2,CASSSAMDGYTF
TRBV25-1,TRBJ2-5,CASSDRGHQETQYF
TRBV11-2,TRBJ1-2,CASSWGQGAPGYTF
TRBV6-5,TRBJ1-3,CASSAAGGGGNTIYF
TRBV27,TRBJ2-1,CASSFAHEQFF
TRBV5-1,TRBJ2-1,CASREGGVYNEQFF
TRBV18,TRBJ2-7,CASSPREEQYF
TRBV10-3,TRBJ1-1,CAISERGAVGNTEAFF
TRBV18,TRBJ2-7,CASSPGQGSEQYF
TRBV5-8,TRBJ2-5,CASSSGTSGTQETQYF
TRBV13,TRBJ2-1,CASSRTDGAYNEQFF
TRBV4-1,TRBJ1-6,CASSQGPTGNSPLHF
TRBV5-1,TRBJ2-7,CASSLAGQGNTYEQYF
TRBV6-5,TRBJ1-2,CASSRGGWRSYTF
TRBV7-2,TRBJ1-3,CASTNPSRGNTIYF
TRBV19,TRBJ2-7,CASSITSGRLGEQYF
TRBV11-3,TRBJ2-5,CASSRAQGPETQYF
TRBV19,TRBJ2-5,CASSIVWGGLETQYF
TRBV5-6,TRBJ1-1,CASSADRSFTEAFF
TRBV6-5,TRBJ1-2,CASSYAEKGNYGYTF
TRBV7-9,TRBJ2-1,CASSLEASGRYNEQFF
TRBV4-1,TRBJ1-5,CASSQDGMSNQPQHF
TRBV7-9,TRBJ2-1,CASSLFRGYNEQFF
TRBV6-1,TRBJ1-2,CASILGAGVNYGYTF
TRBV14,TRBJ1-1,CASSPGGTEAFF
TRBV5-1,TRBJ2-7,CASSFNLGTGNEQYF
TRBV10-2,TRBJ2-7,CASSEFGRGRLEQYF